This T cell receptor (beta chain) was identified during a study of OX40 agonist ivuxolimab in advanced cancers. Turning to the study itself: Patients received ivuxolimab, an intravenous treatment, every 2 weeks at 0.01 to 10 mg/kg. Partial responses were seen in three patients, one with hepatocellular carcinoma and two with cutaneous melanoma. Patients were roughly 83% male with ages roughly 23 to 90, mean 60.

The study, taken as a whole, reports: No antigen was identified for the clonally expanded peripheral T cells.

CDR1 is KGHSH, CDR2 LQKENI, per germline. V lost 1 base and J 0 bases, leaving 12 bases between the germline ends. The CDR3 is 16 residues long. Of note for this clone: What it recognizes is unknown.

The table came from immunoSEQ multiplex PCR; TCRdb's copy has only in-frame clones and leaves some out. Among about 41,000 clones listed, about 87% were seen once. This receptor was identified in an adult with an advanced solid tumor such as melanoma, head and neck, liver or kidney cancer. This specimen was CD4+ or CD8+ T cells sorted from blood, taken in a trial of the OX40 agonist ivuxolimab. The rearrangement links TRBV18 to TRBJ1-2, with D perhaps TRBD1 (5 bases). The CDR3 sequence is CASSPREGRSNYGYTF. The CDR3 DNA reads TGTGCCAGCTCACCACGAGAGGGGAGGTCTAACTATGGCTACACCTTC. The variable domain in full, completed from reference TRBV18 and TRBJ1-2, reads NAGVMQNPRHLVRRRGQEARLRCSPMKGHSHVYWYRQLPEEGLKFMVYLQKENIIDESGMPKERFSAEFPKEGPSILRIQQVVRGDSAAYFCASSPREGRSNYGYTFGSGTRLTVV.